This TCR beta chain was found in a study of cytomegalovirus exposure and HLA in healthy donors. PCR amplification relied on 60 Vbeta primers (plus 13 Jbeta primers). Here immunoSEQ multiplex PCR was the method, and the copy in TCRdb shows in-frame clones only, minus some. The sample lists 120,000 to 150,000 clones; more than 60% were seen once. Each donor's status was that of a healthy bone marrow donor. The trim removed 8 bases at V and 5 bases at J, leaving 6 bases unmatched. The germline gives CDR1 SGHAT, CDR2 FQDESV (reference sequence). The CDR3 is 14 amino acids. Study conclusions and caveats: Analysis was carried out at a later point, and it linked a missense DCLRE1C variant to TCR beta V- and J-gene trimming. A few chains tied to CMV proved CMV antigen-specific in vitro. Previously analyzed data showed that most TCR beta V segments were productive at a frequency of about 90% or about 30%.

On this clone: Its antigen is as yet unknown.

The rearrangement joins TRBV11-1 to TRBJ2-2; 9 bases fit TRBD2. Sequencing was done on a sample of PBMCs. This TCR derives from a woman aged 55 to 70 in good health and CMV-seronegative. The CDR3 DNA reads as TGTGCCAGCTCCACCCTAGCGGGGACCGGGGAGCTGTTTTTT. It encodes CASSTLAGTGELFF.